These 15 T cell receptor beta chains share one sample of origin, sequenced in a study of T cell repertoires in cytomegalovirus infection. TCRdb reprocessed the reads via MiXCR and lists one record per CDR3 protein. The sample has 300,000 to 400,000 distinct CDR3 sequences; over 7.5% are singletons. The sequenced sample consisted of PBMCs. The receptors here all came from a human donor in good health (CMV status not recorded). Some clones in this sample may be carry-over from other donors' samples.

To note about this clonotype: One base away lies a much larger clone, so this may be a sequencing read error. Likely a read error: the CDR3 ends without its conserved phenylalanine or tryptophan. The chain couples TRBV28 to TRBJ2-5; no clear D. Trimming took 3 bases from V and 4 from J, leaving 12 bases between them. The CDR3 is 14 residues long. Germline lookup yields CDR1 MDHEN and CDR2 SYDVKM. CDR3 coding DNA: TGTGCCAGCAGTTTCGTGGGATCGGGAGAGACCCAGTACTCC. Translating it yields CASSFVGSGETQYS.

This clonotype was detected many times. Here the CDR3 reads CASSSRGAGVRTYNEQFF. The CDR3 bases are TGTGCCAGCAGCTCCAGGGGGGCAGGGGTACGCACCTACAATGAGCAGTTCTTC. The V call is TRBV7-2, the J call TRBJ2-1; D may be TRBD1 (7 bases). This CDR3 is built from 18 residues. Trimming took 4 bases from V and 2 from J, leaving 21 bases between them. The V gene's germline CDR1 is SGHTA and CDR2 FQGNSA. The full variable domain, in which reference TRBV7-2 and TRBJ2-1 provide the parts outside the CDR3, is GAGVSQSPSNKVTEKGKDVELRCDPISGHTALYWYRQSLGQGLEFLIYFQGNSAPDKSGLPSDRFSAERTGGSVSTLTIQRTQQEDSAVYLCASSSRGAGVRTYNEQFFGPGTRLTVL.

V is TRBV7-2 and J is TRBJ2-7; 9 bases line up with TRBD1. CDR3 size: 15 residues. Trimming cost V 5 bases and J 1 base; bases outside gene matches: 6. Per the germline V gene, CDR1 is SGHTA and CDR2 is FQGNSA. This chain's CDR3 is CASSRGQGISYEQYF. CDR3 coding DNA: TGTGCCAGCAGCCGAGGACAGGGGATATCCTACGAGCAGTACTTC.

This clonotype has at least ten counts. The V gene is TRBV6-5, the J gene TRBJ2-4, with a possible D match to TRBD2 (6 bases). The CDR3 length is 16 residues. Looked up from germline, CDR1 is MNHEY and CDR2 is SVGAGI. V shed 0 bases and J shed 5 bases, with 14 bases lying between them. CDR3 sequence reads: CASSYSEQWGENIQYF. The DNA for the CDR3 is TGTGCCAGCAGTTACTCGGAGCAGTGGGGGGAAAACATTCAGTACTTC.

This clonotype was seen repeatedly, ten times or more. The rearrangement joins TRBV7-2 to TRBJ2-2; D is unclear. V shed 1 base and J shed 2 bases, with 5 bases lying between them. CDR1 and CDR2 from the germline V gene are SGHTA and FQGNSA. The CDR3 extends over 14 amino acids. CDR3: CASSLGRNTGELFF. In DNA form, the CDR3 reads TGTGCCAGCAGCTTAGGGCGAAACACCGGGGAGCTGTTTTTT.

This clonotype was observed a few times. The rearrangement joins TRBV18 to TRBJ1-5; 8 bases map to TRBD1. Germline trimming cut 2 bases from V and 5 bases from J; bases unmatched to any gene: 5. The CDR3 extends over 15 amino acids. Germline assignment: CDR1 KGHSH and CDR2 LQKENI. The CDR3 nucleotides are TGTGCCAGCTCACCAGTTAGGACAGGGCATCAGCCCCAGCATTTT. Amino acid sequence: CASSPVRTGHQPQHF.

This clonotype came up many times. The chain links TRBV7-2 to TRBJ2-3; 11 positions agree with TRBD2. The junction had 10 bases not matched to a gene; V was cut back by 7 bases and J by 4 bases. The germline V gene has CDR1 SGHTA and CDR2 FQGNSA. CDR3 length: 16 amino acids. CDR3 amino acids: CASTQTSGTVADTQYF. CDR3 bases: TGTGCCAGCACCCAGACTAGCGGGACGGTGGCAGATACGCAGTATTTT.

The table lists this clonotype with a few counts. The chain uses TRBV10-3 and TRBJ2-3; the D is unclear. Germline lookup yields CDR1 ENHRY and CDR2 SYGVKD. This CDR3 comprises 15 residues. Trimming pared 2 bases from V and 0 bases from J, leaving 9 bases between. The CDR3 loop reads CAISEPRSSTDTQYF. The CDR3 coding sequence is TGTGCCATCAGTGAGCCCAGATCTAGCACAGATACGCAGTATTTT.

This clonotype was seen a few times. This sequence joins TRBV10-1 and TRBJ2-5; maybe TRBD2 (6 bases). The V end lost 2 bases, the J end lost 5 bases, and 9 bases lay between the germline ends. This CDR3 contains 13 residues. Per the germline V gene, CDR1 is WNHNN and CDR2 is SYGVQD (reference sequence). CDR3 protein: CASSESGWETQYF. The DNA for the CDR3 is TGCGCCAGCAGTGAGAGCGGGTGGGAGACCCAGTACTTC.

The chain joins TRBV6-2 or TRBV6-3 to TRBJ2-3; possibly TRBD2 for D (5 bases). Looked up from germline, CDR1 is MNHEY and CDR2 is SVGEGT. The CDR3 runs to 14 residues. V was pared by 6 bases and J by 3 bases, with 13 bases between. The CDR3 protein is CASSPAGETDTQYF. CDR3 bases: TGTGCCAGCAGCCCAGCTGGGGAGACAGATACGCAGTATTTT.

This clonotype was seen a few times. V is TRBV10-3 and J is TRBJ1-5, with TRBD1 identical over 7 bases. The V and J ends lost 2 bases and 3 bases, in that order; junction bases with no gene match: 4. There are 15 residues in the CDR3. Germline V gene data show CDR1 as ENHRY and CDR2 as SYGVKD. CDR3 in DNA: TGTGCCATCAGTGAGACCACAGGGGCCAATCAGCCCCAGCATTTT. This translates into CAISETTGANQPQHF.

The rearrangement links TRBV12-3 or TRBV12-4 to TRBJ2-5; either TRBD1 or TRBD2 may supply D (6 bases each). This CDR3 comprises 14 residues. V dropped 6 bases and J dropped 4 bases, with 15 bases sitting between them. The CDR3 coding sequence is TGTGCCAGCAGCAAGACGGGGGCTCCAGAGACCCAGTACTTC. Encoded protein: CASSKTGAPETQYF.

This rearrangement joins TRBV20-1 to TRBJ2-5, with D perhaps TRBD1 (5 bases). The CDR3 totals 14 residues. V lost 0 bases, J lost 5 bases, and 13 bases lay in between. CDR1 and CDR2 (germline): DFQATT, SNEGSKA (reference sequence). Written as DNA, the CDR3 is TGCAGTGCTAGAGATGGCCAGGGCATGGAGACCCAGTACTTC. Its translation: CSARDGQGMETQYF.

This clonotype turned up a few times. The CDR3 DNA reads as TGTGCCAGCAGTTTATTCGCGAATTCTTACAATGAGCAGTTCTTC. Protein product: CASSLFANSYNEQFF. The V and J genes are TRBV12-3 or TRBV12-4 and TRBJ2-1; D gene uncertain. The ends were cut back, 2 bases at V and 4 bases at J, with 12 bases in the middle. This CDR3 is 15 amino acids long.

J is TRBJ1-2 and V is TRBV4-3; D might be TRBD1 (5 bases). CDR1 is LGHNA, CDR2 YSLEER, per germline. The CDR3 is 16 residues long. V was trimmed by 3 bases and J by 7 bases, leaving 21 bases between them. The CDR3 sequence is CASSHVQGQPSGGYTF. CDR3 in DNA: TGCGCCAGCAGCCACGTTCAGGGCCAACCTTCGGGTGGCTACACCTTC.